This TCR beta chain is drawn from a study of cytomegalovirus exposure and HLA in healthy donors. Germline assignment: CDR1 WNHNN and CDR2 SYGVQD (reference sequence). This CDR3 contains 16 residues. J gave up 2 bases and V 3 bases, and 7 bases lay outside the gene matches. PCR employed 60 Vbeta and 13 Jbeta primers. Sequencing used immunoSEQ multiplex PCR; TCRdb keeps in-frame clones, though not all of them. The table records about 130,000 clones, 70% to 85% of them present only once. The chain has TRBV10-1 and TRBJ2-7, with TRBD1 matching 10 bases. The origin of this receptor is a woman aged 55-75 years in good health and CMV-seropositive. The sample taken for sequencing was PBMCs. The CDR3 DNA is TGCGCCAGCAGTGACCCATCCGGACAGGGGGCCTACGAGCAGTACTTC. Translated: CASSDPSGQGAYEQYF.